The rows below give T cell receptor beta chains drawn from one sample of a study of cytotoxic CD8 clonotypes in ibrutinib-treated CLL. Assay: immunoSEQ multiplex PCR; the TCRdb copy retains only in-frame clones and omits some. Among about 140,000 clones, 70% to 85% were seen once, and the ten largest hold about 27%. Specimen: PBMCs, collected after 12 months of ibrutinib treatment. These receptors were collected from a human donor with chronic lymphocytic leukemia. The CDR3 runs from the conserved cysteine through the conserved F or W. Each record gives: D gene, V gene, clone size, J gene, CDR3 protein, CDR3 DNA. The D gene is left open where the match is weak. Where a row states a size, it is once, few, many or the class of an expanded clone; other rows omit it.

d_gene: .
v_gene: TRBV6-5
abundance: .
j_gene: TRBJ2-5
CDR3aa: CASSASETQYF
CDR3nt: TGTGCCAGCAGTGCCTCGGAGACCCAGTACTTC

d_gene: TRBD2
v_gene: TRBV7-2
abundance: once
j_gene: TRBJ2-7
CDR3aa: CASRNNRGGSYEQYF
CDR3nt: TGTGCCAGCAGAAATAACCGGGGGGGTTCCTACGAGCAGTACTTC

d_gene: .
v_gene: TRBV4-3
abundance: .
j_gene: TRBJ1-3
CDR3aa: CASSQGSGGLNTIYF
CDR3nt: TGCGCCAGCAGCCAAGGATCGGGTGGGCTCAACACCATATATTTT

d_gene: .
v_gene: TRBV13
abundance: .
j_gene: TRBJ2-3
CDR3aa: CASGIVDTQYF
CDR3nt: TGTGCCAGTGGAATCGTAGATACGCAGTATTTT

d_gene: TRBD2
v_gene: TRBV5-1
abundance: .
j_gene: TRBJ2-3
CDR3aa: CASSLAGSSTDTQYF
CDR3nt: TGCGCCAGCAGCCTAGCGGGAAGTAGCACAGATACGCAGTATTTT

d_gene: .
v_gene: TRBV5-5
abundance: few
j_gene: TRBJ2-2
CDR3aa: CASSLATGELFF
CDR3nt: TGTGCCAGCAGTTTGGCGACCGGGGAGCTGTTTTTT

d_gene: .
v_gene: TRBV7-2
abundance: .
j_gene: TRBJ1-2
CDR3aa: CASSPRHLDSYGYTF
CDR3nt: TGTGCCAGCAGCCCCCGACACCTGGACAGCTATGGCTACACCTTC

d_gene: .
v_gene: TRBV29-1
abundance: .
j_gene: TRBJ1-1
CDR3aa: CSVALQGNEAFF
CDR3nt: TGCAGCGTTGCGTTACAGGGTAATGAAGCTTTCTTT

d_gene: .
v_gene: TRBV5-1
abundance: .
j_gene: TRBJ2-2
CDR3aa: CASSQTGTNTGELFF
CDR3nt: TGCGCCAGCAGCCAGACAGGAACGAACACCGGGGAGCTGTTTTTT

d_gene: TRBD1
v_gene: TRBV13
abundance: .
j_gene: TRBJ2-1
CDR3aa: CASSLRRQGHNEQFF
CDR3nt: TGTGCCAGCAGCTTACGTCGACAGGGACACAATGAGCAGTTCTTC

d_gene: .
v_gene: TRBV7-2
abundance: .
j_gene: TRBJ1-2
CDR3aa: CASSLGRSYGYTF
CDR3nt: TGTGCCAGCAGCTTAGGACGAAGCTATGGCTACACCTTC

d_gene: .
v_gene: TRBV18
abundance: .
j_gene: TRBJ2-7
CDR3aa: CASSPERVEQYF
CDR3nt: TGTGCCAGCTCACCAGAAAGGGTCGAGCAGTACTTC

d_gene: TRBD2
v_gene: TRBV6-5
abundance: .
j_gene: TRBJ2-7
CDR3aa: CASSYSGTSGFYEQYF
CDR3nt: TGTGCCAGCAGTTACTCTGGGACTAGCGGATTCTACGAGCAGTACTTC

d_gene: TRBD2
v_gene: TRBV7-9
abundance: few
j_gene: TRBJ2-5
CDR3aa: CASSSDRTRRLAGDVTQYF
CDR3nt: TGTGCCAGCAGTTCCGACAGGACGAGGCGACTAGCGGGAGATGTGACCCAGTACTTC

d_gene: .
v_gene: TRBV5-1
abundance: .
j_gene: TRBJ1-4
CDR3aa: CASSPGGVATNEKLFF
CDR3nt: TGCGCCAGCAGCCCCGGGGGTGTAGCAACTAATGAAAAACTGTTTTTT

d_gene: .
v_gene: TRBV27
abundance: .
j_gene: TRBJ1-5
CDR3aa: CASSLRFRLADQPQHF
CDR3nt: TGTGCCAGCAGTTTAAGGTTCCGGTTAGCGGATCAGCCCCAGCATTTT

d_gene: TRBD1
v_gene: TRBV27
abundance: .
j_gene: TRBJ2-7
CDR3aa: CASSFRTGSSYEQYF
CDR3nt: TGTGCCAGCAGTTTCCGGACAGGGAGCTCCTACGAGCAGTACTTC

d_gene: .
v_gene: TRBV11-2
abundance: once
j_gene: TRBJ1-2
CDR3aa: CASSLAPGPFTF
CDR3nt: TGTGCCAGCAGCTTAGCGCCGGGACCCTTCACCTTC

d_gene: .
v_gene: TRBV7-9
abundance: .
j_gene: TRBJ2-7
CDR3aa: CASSLMGHYEQYF
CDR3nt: TGTGCCAGCAGCTTAATGGGGCACTACGAGCAGTACTTC

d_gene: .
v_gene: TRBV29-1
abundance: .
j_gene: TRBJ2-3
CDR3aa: CSGTALRGTDTQYF
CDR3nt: TGCAGCGGCACAGCGCTCAGGGGCACAGATACGCAGTATTTT

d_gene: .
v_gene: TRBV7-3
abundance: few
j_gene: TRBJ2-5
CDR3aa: CASSPSSQETQYF
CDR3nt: TGTGCCAGCAGCCCATCGAGCCAAGAGACCCAGTACTTC

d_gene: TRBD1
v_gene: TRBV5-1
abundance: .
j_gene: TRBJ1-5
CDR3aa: CASSLAGQGNQPQHF
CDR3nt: TGCGCCAGCAGCTTGGCGGGACAGGGAAATCAGCCCCAGCATTTT

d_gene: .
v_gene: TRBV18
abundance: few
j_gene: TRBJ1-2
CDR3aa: CASSPGGYGYTF
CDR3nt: TGTGCCAGCTCACCAGGGGGGTACGGCTACACCTTC